The present T cell receptor (beta chain) was sequenced within a study of T cell repertoires in cytomegalovirus infection. Study-level background: Both recently identified HLA-C-restricted and well-studied HLA-B-restricted CMV epitopes were used in the study. It can be stated that public TCR beta signatures indicated CMV infection as well as a matching HLA type. General observations from the study: Frequencies of public TCR beta families were cumulated, and this identified carriers of CMV plus the relevant HLA.

Comments on this clonotype: No antigen is known for it.

The germline V and J ends were trimmed by 4 bases and 5 bases, with 15 bases remaining between them. The CDR3 extends over 15 amino acids. CDR1 and CDR2 (germline): SGHTA, FQGNSA. Via MiXCR, TCRdb re-called the reads, giving one row per CDR3 protein. The sample yields under 90,000 distinct CDR3 sequences, around half seen once. This sequence originates from a human donor in good health (CMV status not recorded). Some clones in this sample may be carry-over from other donors' samples. The chain combines TRBV7-2 with TRBJ2-1; D possibly corresponds to TRBD2 (5 bases). The material was CD8+ T cells from cultured PBMCs, obtained from culture after CMV antigen stimulation. The CDR3 nucleotides are TGTGCCAGCAGCTACGGACTGTCAGGTGACAATGAGCAGTTCTTC. Amino acid sequence: CASSYGLSGDNEQFF.